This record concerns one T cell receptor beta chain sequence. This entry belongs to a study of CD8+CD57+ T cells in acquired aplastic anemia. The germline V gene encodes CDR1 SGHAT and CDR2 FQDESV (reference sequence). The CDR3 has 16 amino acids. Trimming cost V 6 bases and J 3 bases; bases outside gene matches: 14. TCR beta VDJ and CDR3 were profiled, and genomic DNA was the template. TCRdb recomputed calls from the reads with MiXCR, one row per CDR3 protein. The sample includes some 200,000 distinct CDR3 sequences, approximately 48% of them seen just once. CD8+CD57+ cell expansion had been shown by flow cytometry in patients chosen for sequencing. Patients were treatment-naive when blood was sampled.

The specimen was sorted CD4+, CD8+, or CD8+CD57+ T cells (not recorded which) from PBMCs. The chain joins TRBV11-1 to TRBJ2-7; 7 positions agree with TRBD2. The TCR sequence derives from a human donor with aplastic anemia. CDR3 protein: CASSTFGGVRSYEQYF. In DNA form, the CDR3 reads TGTGCCAGCAGTACGTTTGGGGGGGTTCGAAGCTACGAGCAGTACTTC.